What follows describes a single T cell receptor (beta chain). What it recognizes is unknown. The data originate from a study of T-cell reconstitution after alpha-beta-depleted transplantation in children. Regarding the study as a whole: It was reported that alpha-beta T cells came from several hundred expanded graft clones (about two months after transplant). Some patients owed their high day-60 TCRbeta diversity to surviving recipient T cells and thymic progenitors. T cells produced anew were the main source of T-cell counts and diversity one year after transplant.

Unique molecular identifiers were built into the TCRbeta library. TCRdb itself ran the PCR reads through MiXCR, one entry per CDR3 protein. The profile shows some 600,000 distinct CDR3 sequences, over 10% of them singletons. This sequence originates from a male patient aged 5 to 17 who had a stem cell transplant for acute myeloid leukemia, so the T cells may come from the graft donor. The sample was PBMCs, mostly from graft donor cells, taken 360 days after TCRalphabeta/CD19-depleted stem cell transplant.

This CDR3 reads CAWRNIYEQYF. CDR3 DNA sequence: TGTGCCTGGAGAAACATCTACGAGCAGTACTTC. The V gene is TRBV30, the J gene TRBJ2-7; D unclear. CDR1 GTSNPN and CDR2 SVGIG come from the germline V gene (reference sequence). The CDR3 contains 11 residues. V lost 3 bases and J 3 bases, leaving 6 bases between the germline ends.